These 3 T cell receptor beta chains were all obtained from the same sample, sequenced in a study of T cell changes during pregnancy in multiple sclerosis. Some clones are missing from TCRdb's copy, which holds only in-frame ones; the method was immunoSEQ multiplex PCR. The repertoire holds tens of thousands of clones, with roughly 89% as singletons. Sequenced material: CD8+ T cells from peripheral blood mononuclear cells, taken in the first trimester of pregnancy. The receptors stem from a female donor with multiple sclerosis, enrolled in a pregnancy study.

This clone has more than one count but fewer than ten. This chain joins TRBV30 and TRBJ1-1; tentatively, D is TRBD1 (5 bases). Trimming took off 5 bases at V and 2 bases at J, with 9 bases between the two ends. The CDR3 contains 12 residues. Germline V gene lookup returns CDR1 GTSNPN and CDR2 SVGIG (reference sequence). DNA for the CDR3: TGTGCCTGGGGCGGGGCTAACACTGAAGCTTTCTTT. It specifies CAWGGANTEAFF.

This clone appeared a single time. In DNA, the CDR3 is TGCGCCAGCAGTGAGTCCGGGTTGAACACCGGGGAGCTGTTTTTT. Translation: CASSESGLNTGELFF. The gene calls are TRBV10-2 and TRBJ2-2; D not certain. The V and J ends lost 0 bases and 1 base respectively, with 6 bases between them. The CDR3 is 15 amino acids. Germline V gene sequence: CDR1 WSHSY, CDR2 SAAADI.

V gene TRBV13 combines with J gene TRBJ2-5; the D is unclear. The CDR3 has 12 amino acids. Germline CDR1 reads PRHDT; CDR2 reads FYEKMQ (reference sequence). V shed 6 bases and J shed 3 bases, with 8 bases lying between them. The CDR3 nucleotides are TGTGCCAGCAGTTACCAGGAAGAGACCCAGTACTTC. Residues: CASSYQEETQYF.